This T cell receptor beta chain derives from a study of regulatory T cells in long-lasting Graves disease. This clonotype was recorded many times. Its antigen remains unidentified. The CDR3 spans 13 residues. Germline values: CDR1 SGHTA, CDR2 FQGTGA. V was trimmed by 5 bases and J by 0 bases, leaving 7 bases between them. Study observations and caveats: The researchers studied only peripheral blood, not thyroid tissue. Repertoires from persistent disease leaned toward TRBV28, TRBJ1-2 and TRBJ2-5. The persistent group shared 2,500 or so public clonotypes, more than the approximately 930 shared by new patients.

Indicated time point: persistent/refractory GD, antithyroid drugs over 5 years with positive TRAb. RNA isolated from PBMCs was used to make the TCR library. Approximately 9.6-milliliter peripheral blood samples went into EDTA tubes. HTBI primers from iRepertoire and Arm-PCR of CDR3 regions yielded the TCR beta libraries. Using its own MiXCR run on the multiplex PCR reads, TCRdb lists one record per CDR3 protein. The top ten clones hold around an eighth of a sample with 350,000 to 450,000 distinct CDR3 sequences, roughly 21% of them seen once. This sequence joins TRBV7-3 and TRBJ2-5, with D perhaps TRBD1 or TRBD2 (5 bases each). Specimen: peripheral blood mononuclear cells (PBMCs), collected when the disease was refractory, from a patient treated with antithyroid drugs. The source is a female donor with Graves disease. CDR3 in amino acids: CASSPGHQETQYF. Here the CDR3 DNA reads TGTGCCAGCAGCCCGGGACACCAAGAGACCCAGTACTTC.